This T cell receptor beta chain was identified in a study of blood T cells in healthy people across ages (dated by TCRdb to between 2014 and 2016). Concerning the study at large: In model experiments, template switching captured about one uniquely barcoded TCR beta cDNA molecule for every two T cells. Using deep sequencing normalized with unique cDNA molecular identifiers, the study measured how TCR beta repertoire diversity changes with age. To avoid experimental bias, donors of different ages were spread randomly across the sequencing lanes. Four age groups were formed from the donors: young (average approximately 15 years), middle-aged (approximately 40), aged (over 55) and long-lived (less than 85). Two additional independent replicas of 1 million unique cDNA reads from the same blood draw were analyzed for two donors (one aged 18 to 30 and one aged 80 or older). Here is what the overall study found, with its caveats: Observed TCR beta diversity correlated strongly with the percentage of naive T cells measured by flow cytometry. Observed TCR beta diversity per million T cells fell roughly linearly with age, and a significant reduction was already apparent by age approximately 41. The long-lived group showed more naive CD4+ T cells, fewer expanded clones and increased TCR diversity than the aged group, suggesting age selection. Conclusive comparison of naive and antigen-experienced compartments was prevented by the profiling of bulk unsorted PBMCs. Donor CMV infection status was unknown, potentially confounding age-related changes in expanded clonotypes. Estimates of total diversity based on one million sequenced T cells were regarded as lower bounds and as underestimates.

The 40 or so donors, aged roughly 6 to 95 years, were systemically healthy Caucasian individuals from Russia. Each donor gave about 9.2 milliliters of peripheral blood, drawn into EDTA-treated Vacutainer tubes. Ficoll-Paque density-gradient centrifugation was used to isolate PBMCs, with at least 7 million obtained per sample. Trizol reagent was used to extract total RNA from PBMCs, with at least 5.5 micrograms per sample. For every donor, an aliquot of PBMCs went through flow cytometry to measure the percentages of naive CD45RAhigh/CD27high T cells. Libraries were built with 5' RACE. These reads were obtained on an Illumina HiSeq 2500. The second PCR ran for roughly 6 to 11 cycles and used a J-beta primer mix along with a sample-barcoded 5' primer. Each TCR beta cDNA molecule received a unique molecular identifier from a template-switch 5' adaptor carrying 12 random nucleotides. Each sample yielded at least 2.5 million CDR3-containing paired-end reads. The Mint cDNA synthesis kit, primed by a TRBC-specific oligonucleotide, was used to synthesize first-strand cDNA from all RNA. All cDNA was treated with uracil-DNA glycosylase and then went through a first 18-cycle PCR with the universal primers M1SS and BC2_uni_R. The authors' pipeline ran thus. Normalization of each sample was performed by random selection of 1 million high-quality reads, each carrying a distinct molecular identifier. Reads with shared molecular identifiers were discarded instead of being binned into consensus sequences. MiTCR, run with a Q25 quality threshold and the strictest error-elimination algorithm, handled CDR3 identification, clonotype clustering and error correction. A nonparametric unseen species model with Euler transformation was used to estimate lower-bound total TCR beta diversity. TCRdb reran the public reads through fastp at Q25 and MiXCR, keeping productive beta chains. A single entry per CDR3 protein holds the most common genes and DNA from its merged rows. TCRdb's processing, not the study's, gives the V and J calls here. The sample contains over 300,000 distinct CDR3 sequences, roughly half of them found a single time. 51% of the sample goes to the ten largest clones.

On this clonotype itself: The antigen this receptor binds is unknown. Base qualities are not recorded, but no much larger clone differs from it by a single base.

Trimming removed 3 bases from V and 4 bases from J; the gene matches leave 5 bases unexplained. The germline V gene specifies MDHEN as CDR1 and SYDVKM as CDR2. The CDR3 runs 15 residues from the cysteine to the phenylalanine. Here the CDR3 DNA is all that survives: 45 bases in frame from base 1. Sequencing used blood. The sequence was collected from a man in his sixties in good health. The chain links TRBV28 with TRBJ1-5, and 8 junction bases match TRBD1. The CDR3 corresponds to CASSFNGQGNQPQHF. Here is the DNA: TGTGCCAGCAGTTTCAATGGACAGGGTAATCAGCCCCAGCATTTT.